The 18 T cell receptor beta chains reported below all come from one sample, sequenced in a study of T cells in Graves' hyperthyroidism and ophthalmopathy. Amplified TCR beta CDR3 regions came from RNA transcripts. First-round RT-PCR of the TCR CDR3 relied on the HTBI primer set. TCRdb reprocessed the multiplex PCR reads with MiXCR, giving one entry per CDR3 protein. Of fewer than 650,000 distinct CDR3 sequences in the sample, approximately 14% were seen once. The sequenced material came from blood. Source of these receptors: a woman aged 18-30 years with Graves' ophthalmopathy.

This clonotype showed up many times. The chain links TRBV9 to TRBJ1-2; a weak D match, TRBD1 (6 bases). The CDR3 spans 15 residues. Germline lookup yields CDR1 SGDLS and CDR2 YYNGEE. Trimming left V 0 bases short and J 4 bases short, with 13 bases between. The CDR3 spells CASSVEGHLLYGYTF. The DNA of the CDR3 is TGTGCCAGCAGCGTAGAGGGACACCTTCTCTATGGCTACACCTTC.

This clonotype was detected only once. The V call is TRBV27, the J call TRBJ2-3; tentatively, D is TRBD1 or TRBD2 (6 bases each). V lost 4 bases to trimming and J lost 3 bases, with 11 bases between them. The CDR3 runs to 14 residues. Per the germline V gene, CDR1 is MNHEY and CDR2 is SMNVEV (reference sequence). DNA of the CDR3: TGTGCCAGCAGTTGGGGGGCTGGGACAGATACGCAGTATTTT. It translates to CASSWGAGTDTQYF.

Ten or more counts support this clonotype. CDR3 loop: CASSFLTFAKQGAGTEAFF. The CDR3 DNA reads TGTGCCAGCAGCTTCTTAACGTTTGCCAAACAGGGGGCGGGCACTGAAGCTTTCTTT. V and J are TRBV7-9 and TRBJ1-1; 9 bases match TRBD1. Trimming took 3 bases from V and 4 from J; bases not matched to a gene: 18. Germline CDR1 and CDR2: SEHNR and FQNEAQ (reference sequence). The CDR3 runs to 19 residues.

The genes are TRBV6-1 and TRBJ2-2; 7 positions agree with TRBD1. V shed 7 bases and J 1 base; nucleotides not matched to a gene: 12. Germline assignment: CDR1 MNHNS and CDR2 SASEGT. The CDR3 extends over 17 amino acids. CDR3 residues: CASIRQGGLMNTGELFF. The CDR3 DNA is TGTGCCAGCATCAGACAGGGTGGACTTATGAACACCGGGGAGCTGTTTTTT.

This clonotype was counted ten times or more. The chain carries TRBV2 and TRBJ2-5, with D hard to call. CDR1 is SNHLY, CDR2 FYNNEI, per germline. The V end lost 8 bases, the J end lost 5 bases, and 9 bases lay between the germline ends. The CDR3 runs 11 residues. The chain's CDR3 is CASRSSETQYF. DNA of the CDR3: TGTGCCAGCCGCTCTAGTGAGACCCAGTACTTC.

In its sample, this clonotype was seen many times. The V and J genes are TRBV20-1 and TRBJ2-3; 9 bases line up with TRBD2. The CDR3 extends over 17 amino acids. In germline, CDR1 is DFQATT, CDR2 SNEGSKA (reference sequence). V was pared by 5 bases and J by 1 base, with 13 bases of the junction left unmatched. CDR3 loop: CSAHAGLAGIRTDTQYF. The CDR3 DNA follows: TGCAGTGCTCACGCGGGGCTAGCGGGGATTCGCACAGATACGCAGTATTTT.

This clonotype was counted at least ten times. The chain employs TRBV5-1 and TRBJ2-7, with 11 bases identical to TRBD2. V shed 4 bases and J 7 bases; nucleotides not matched to a gene: 7. This CDR3 has 14 amino acids. Germline lookup yields CDR1 SGHRS and CDR2 YFSETQ. The CDR3 region is CASSTTSGSEEQYF. CDR3 bases: TGCGCCAGCAGCACAACTAGCGGGAGTGAAGAGCAGTACTTC.

This clonotype came up many times. V is TRBV3-1 and J is TRBJ2-3; D is unresolved. The CDR3 covers 12 residues. With 4 bases removed from V and 4 bases from J, the gap between germline ends came to 6 bases. From germline, CDR1 is LGHDT and CDR2 YNNKEL (reference sequence). The CDR3 loop reads CASSPGSDTQYF. Here the CDR3 DNA reads TGTGCCAGCAGCCCCGGATCAGATACGCAGTATTTT.

This clonotype came up a few times. V gene TRBV4-2 combines with J gene TRBJ2-5, with 7 bases lining up with TRBD2. Germline V gene sequence: CDR1 LGHNA, CDR2 YNFKEQ. V shed 6 bases and J 2 bases; nucleotides not matched to a gene: 9. This CDR3 contains 15 residues. CDR3 protein: CASSRSGAVQETQYF. CDR3 DNA sequence: TGTGCCAGCAGTCGAAGCGGGGCGGTTCAAGAGACCCAGTACTTC.

The chain is built from TRBV28 and TRBJ2-7; D gene ambiguous. Trimming stripped 2 bases from V and 2 bases from J, with 13 bases between. Germline V gene sequence: CDR1 MDHEN, CDR2 SYDVKM. The CDR3 sequence is 15 residues long. The CDR3 DNA reads TGTGCCAGCAGTTTAATCCCCGCCACAACCTACGAGCAGTACTTC. Amino acids: CASSLIPATTYEQYF.

The table lists this clonotype with many counts. The chain combines TRBV18 with TRBJ1-5, with D uncertain. V lost 3 bases and J lost 8, with 8 bases in between. Germline V gene lookup returns CDR1 KGHSH and CDR2 LQKENI. The CDR3 is 12 residues long. The CDR3 coding sequence is TGTGCCAGCTCACCCGGGCTGGAGCCCCAGCATTTT. Translating gives CASSPGLEPQHF.

This clonotype was observed many times. Here the CDR3 reads CASSQPGGNGYTF. The CDR3 DNA follows: TGTGCCAGCAGCCAACCAGGGGGGAATGGCTACACCTTC. The rearrangement uses TRBV28 and TRBJ1-2, with 7 bases that match TRBD1. The CDR3 loop spans 13 amino acids. In germline, CDR1 is MDHEN, CDR2 SYDVKM. The ends lost 6 bases at V and 6 bases at J; junction bases unmatched: 7.

This clonotype was seen at least ten times. In DNA form, the CDR3 reads TGTGCTAGTGCCGAAAGCCGGGACCGAAACTACGAGCAGTACTTC. Translating it yields CASAESRDRNYEQYF. The chain is built from TRBV12-5 and TRBJ2-7; D possibly uses TRBD1 or TRBD2 (5 bases each). This CDR3 has 15 amino acids. The ends were cut back, 7 bases at V and 3 bases at J, with 19 bases in the middle. Per the germline V gene, CDR1 is LGHNT and CDR2 is FRNRAP.

This clonotype was seen at least ten times. The chain has TRBV5-1 and TRBJ2-2, with TRBD2 matching over 7 bases. The germline gives CDR1 SGHRS, CDR2 YFSETQ. Trimming cost V 3 bases and J 4 bases; bases outside gene matches: 9. The CDR3 runs 16 residues. In DNA, the CDR3 is TGCGCCAGCAGCTCGGAAAGACTAGCAGTCACCGGGGAGCTGTTTTTT. Protein product: CASSSERLAVTGELFF.

This clonotype was seen repeatedly, ten times or more. The junction departs from the called germline gene at one end, perhaps through a read error. The chain combines TRBV12-3 or TRBV12-4 with TRBJ2-1, with TRBD2 matching 13 bases. CDR3 length equals 20 residues. The CDR3 loop reads CTSSSSLLAGGPEGYDEQFF. DNA of the CDR3: TGTACCAGCAGTTCCTCTCTACTAGCGGGAGGGCCCGAGGGATACGATGAGCAGTTCTTC.

Only a few counts were recorded for this clonotype. One base away lies a much larger clone, so this may be a sequencing read error. This chain connects TRBV7-2 to TRBJ2-5; D ambiguous. The CDR3 is 14 residues long. Germline CDR1 reads SGHTA; CDR2 reads FQGNSA. CDR3 sequence (DNA): TGTGCCAGCAACTTATCCTCCATGTGGGAGACCCAGTACTTC. Encoded protein: CASNLSSMWETQYF.

At least ten counts were recorded for this clonotype. The chain has TRBV6-1 and TRBJ2-2; tentatively, D is TRBD1 or TRBD2 (5 bases each). CDR3 length: 15 residues. The V gene lost 10 bases and the J gene lost 0 bases, with 15 bases spanning the gap. Germline V CDR1 and CDR2: MNHNS, SASEGT. CDR3 in DNA: TGTGCCACAAATCGGGACGGAGCGAACACCGGGGAGCTGTTTTTT. Amino acid sequence: CATNRDGANTGELFF.

This clonotype has just a few counts. The rearrangement uses TRBV12-5 and TRBJ1-2; possible D gene TRBD1, 6 bases. The CDR3 contains 13 residues. V shed 6 bases and J shed 6 bases, with 14 bases lying between them. The germline V gene has CDR1 LGHNT and CDR2 FRNRAP. In nucleotides, the CDR3 is TGTGCTAGTGGCCGTCGGACAGCCGATGGCTACACCTTC. Protein product: CASGRRTADGYTF.